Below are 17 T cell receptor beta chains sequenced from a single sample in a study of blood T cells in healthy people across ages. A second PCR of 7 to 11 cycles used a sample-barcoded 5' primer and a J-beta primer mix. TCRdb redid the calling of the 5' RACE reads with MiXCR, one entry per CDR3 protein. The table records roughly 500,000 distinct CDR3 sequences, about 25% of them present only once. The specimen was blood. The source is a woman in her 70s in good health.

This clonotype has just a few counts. The DNA for the CDR3 is TGTGCCAGCAGCCCCCCTCGGGGGGCCTACAATGAGCAGTTCTTC. Amino acid sequence: CASSPPRGAYNEQFF. The chain links TRBV7-2 to TRBJ2-1, with 7 bases aligning to TRBD2. The CDR3 runs to 15 residues. The germline V gene has CDR1 SGHTA and CDR2 FQGNSA. The ends lost 5 bases at V and 2 bases at J; junction bases unmatched: 6.

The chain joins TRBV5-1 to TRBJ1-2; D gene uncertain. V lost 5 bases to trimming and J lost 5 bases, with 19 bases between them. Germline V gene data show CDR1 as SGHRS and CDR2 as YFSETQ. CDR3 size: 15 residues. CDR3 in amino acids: CASREEFGLLYGYTF. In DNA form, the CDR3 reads TGCGCCAGCAGGGAGGAATTCGGGTTGCTATATGGCTACACCTTC.

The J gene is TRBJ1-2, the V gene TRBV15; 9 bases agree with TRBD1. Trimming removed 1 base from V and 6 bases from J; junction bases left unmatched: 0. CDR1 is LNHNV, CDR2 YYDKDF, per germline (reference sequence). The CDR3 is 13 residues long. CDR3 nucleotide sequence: TGTGCCACCAGCAGAGGGACAGGGGATGGCTACACCTTC. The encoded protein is CATSRGTGDGYTF.

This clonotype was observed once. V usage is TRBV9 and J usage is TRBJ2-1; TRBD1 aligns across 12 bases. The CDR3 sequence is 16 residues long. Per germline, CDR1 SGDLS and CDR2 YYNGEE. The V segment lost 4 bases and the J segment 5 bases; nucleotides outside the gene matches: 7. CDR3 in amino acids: CASSLSGDRGHNEQFF. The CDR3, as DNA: TGTGCCAGCAGCCTATCCGGGGACAGGGGGCACAATGAGCAGTTCTTC.

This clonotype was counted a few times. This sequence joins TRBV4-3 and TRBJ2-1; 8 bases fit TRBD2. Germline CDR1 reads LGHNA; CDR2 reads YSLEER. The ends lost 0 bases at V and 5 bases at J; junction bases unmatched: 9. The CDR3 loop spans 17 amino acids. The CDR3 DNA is TGCGCCAGCAGCCAAGAGACTCGGAGCGGGGGCCACAATGAGCAGTTCTTC. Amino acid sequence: CASSQETRSGGHNEQFF.

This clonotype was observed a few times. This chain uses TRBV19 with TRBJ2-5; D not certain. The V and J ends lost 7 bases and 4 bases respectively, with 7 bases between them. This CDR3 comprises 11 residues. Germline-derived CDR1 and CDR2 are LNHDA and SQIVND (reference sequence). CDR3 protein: CASKGRETQYF. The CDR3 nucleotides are TGTGCCAGTAAGGGTCGAGAGACCCAGTACTTC.

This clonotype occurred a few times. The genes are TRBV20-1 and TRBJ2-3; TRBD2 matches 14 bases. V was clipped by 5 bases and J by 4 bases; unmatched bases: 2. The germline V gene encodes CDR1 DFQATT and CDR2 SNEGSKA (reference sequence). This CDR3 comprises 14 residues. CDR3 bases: TGCAGTGCTCTGACTAGCGGGGGGGCAGATACGCAGTATTTT. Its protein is CSALTSGGADTQYF.

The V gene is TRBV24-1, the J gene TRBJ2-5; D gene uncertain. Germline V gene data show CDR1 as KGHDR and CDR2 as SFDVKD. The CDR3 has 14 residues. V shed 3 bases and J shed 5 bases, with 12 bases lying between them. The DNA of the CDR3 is TGTGCCACCAGTGATCCGGCCCTGCGGGAGACCCAGTACTTC. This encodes CATSDPALRETQYF.

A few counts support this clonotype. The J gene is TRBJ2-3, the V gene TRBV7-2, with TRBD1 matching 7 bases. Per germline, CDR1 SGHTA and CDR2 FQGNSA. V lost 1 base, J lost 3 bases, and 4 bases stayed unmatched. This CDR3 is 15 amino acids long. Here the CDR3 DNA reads TGTGCCAGCAGCTTAGTAGGGGGCCAAACAGATACGCAGTATTTT. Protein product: CASSLVGGQTDTQYF.

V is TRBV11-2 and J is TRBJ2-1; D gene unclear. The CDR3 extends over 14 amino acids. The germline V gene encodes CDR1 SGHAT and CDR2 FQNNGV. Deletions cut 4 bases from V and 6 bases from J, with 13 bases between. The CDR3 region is CASSSPTLRNEQFF. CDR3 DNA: TGTGCCAGCAGCTCACCAACCCTCCGCAATGAGCAGTTCTTC.

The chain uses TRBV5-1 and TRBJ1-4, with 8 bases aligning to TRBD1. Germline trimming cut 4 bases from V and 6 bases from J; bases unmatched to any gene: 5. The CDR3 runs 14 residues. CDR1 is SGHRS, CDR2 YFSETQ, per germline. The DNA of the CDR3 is TGCGCCAGCAGCGGGCAGGGGGCGGATGAAAAACTGTTTTTT. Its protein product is CASSGQGADEKLFF.

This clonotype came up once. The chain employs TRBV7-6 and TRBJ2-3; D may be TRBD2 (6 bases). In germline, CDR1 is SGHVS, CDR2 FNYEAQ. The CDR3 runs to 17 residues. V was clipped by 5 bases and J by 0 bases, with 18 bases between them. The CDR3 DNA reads TGTGCCAGCAGCCCTCGGGACTCCTCTTATAGCACAGATACGCAGTATTTT. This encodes CASSPRDSSYSTDTQYF.

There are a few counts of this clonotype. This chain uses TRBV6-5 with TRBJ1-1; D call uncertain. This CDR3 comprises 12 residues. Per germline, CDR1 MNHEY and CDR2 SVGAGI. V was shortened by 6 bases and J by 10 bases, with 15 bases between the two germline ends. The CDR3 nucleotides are TGTGCCAGCAGACCCTCGACAAGTGGAGCTTTCTTT. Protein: CASRPSTSGAFF.

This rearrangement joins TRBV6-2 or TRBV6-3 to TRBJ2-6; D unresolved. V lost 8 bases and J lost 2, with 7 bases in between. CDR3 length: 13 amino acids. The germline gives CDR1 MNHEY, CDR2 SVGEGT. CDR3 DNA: TGTGCCAGCGGTAGGGCTGGGGCCAACGTCCTGACTTTC. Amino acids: CASGRAGANVLTF.

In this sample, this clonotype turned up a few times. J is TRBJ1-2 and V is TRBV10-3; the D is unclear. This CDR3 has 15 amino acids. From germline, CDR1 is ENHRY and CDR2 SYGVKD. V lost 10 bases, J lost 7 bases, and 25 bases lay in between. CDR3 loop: CATQHQVQDLPGYTF. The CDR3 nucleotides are TGTGCCACCCAACATCAGGTGCAGGACCTTCCTGGCTACACCTTC.

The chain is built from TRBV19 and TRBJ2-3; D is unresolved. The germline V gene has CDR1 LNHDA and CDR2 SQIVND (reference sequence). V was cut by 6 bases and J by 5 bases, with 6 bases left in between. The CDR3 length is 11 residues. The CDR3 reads CASRSGDTQYF. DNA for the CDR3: TGTGCCAGTAGATCCGGAGATACGCAGTATTTT.

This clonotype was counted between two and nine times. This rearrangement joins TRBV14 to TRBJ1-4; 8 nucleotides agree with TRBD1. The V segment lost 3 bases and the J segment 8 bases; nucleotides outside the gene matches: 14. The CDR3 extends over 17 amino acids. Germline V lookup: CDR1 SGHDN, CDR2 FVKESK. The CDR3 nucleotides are TGTGCCAGCAGCCAGGATCTTAGGACAGGGAGAAGGGAAAAACTGTTTTTT. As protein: CASSQDLRTGRREKLFF.